This T cell receptor beta chain was retrieved from a study of blood T cell repertoires in COVID-19. Study in general: The United States, Italy and Spain were the sources of the acute and convalescent COVID-19 samples. T cells, B-cell-depleted T cells, or PBMCs supplied cDNA or gDNA.

TCRdb's table, derived via immunoSEQ multiplex PCR, lists solely in-frame clones and lacks some. The table shows under 300,000 clones, with around 90% occurring only once. Participants, roughly 18 to 100 years old, spanned about two dozen US areas. Cohorts were assigned according to the clinical history that participants reported. Source material: PBMCs or T cells enriched from blood (not recorded which). This receptor was obtained from a woman aged 25-40 years with acute COVID-19.

CDR3 bases: TGTGCCAGCAGCCCATCCTATTTAGCGGGAGATACCTACAATGAGCAGTTCTTC. It specifies CASSPSYLAGDTYNEQFF. The V gene is TRBV25-1, the J gene TRBJ2-1, with 9 bases fitting TRBD2. The CDR3 sequence is 18 residues long. CDR1 and CDR2 from the germline V gene are MGHDK and SYGVNS. V lost 6 bases to trimming and J lost 2 bases; unmatched junction nucleotides: 14.